The 8 T cell receptor beta chains below were found in one sample sequenced in a study of T cells after yellow fever vaccination. Using its own MiXCR run on the 5' RACE reads, TCRdb lists one record per CDR3 protein. The sample lists hundreds of thousands of distinct CDR3 sequences, approximately 13% seen once, with roughly 3.1% in the top ten. This specimen consisted of CD4+ T cells sorted from PBMCs, obtained 15 days after the yellow fever booster vaccination. The receptors come from a man between 18 and 35 years old who received the YFV17D yellow fever vaccine.

This sequence joins TRBV30 and TRBJ1-2; D ambiguous. CDR1 and CDR2 from the germline V gene are GTSNPN and SVGIG (reference sequence). This CDR3 has 12 residues. V lost 0 bases and J 2 bases, leaving 4 bases between the germline ends. The CDR3 DNA is TGTGCCTGGAGTGTTCTGAACTATGGCTACACCTTC. Translation: CAWSVLNYGYTF.

V usage is TRBV7-2 and J usage is TRBJ2-7, with a tentative D call TRBD1 (5 bases). Germline assignment: CDR1 SGHTA and CDR2 FQGNSA. Trimming removed 5 bases from V and 0 bases from J, with 14 bases in between. The CDR3 extends over 15 amino acids. CDR3 amino acids: CASSRDRPSSYEQYF. CDR3 nucleotide sequence: TGTGCCAGCAGCCGAGACAGACCGAGCTCCTACGAGCAGTACTTC.

This clonotype was detected a few times. V gene TRBV5-5 combines with J gene TRBJ2-7, with 8 bases fitting TRBD1. Germline assignment: CDR1 SGHKS and CDR2 YYEKEE (reference sequence). The length of the CDR3 is 14 residues. V was pared by 6 bases and J by 7 bases, with 12 bases of the junction left unmatched. This chain's CDR3 is CASTPGRQGLEQYF. CDR3 sequence (DNA): TGTGCCAGCACACCCGGGCGACAGGGGCTTGAGCAGTACTTC.

This clonotype was seen a few times. The CDR3 DNA sequence: TGTGCCAGCAGAACTTGGGAGACCCAGTACTTC. This gives the protein CASRTWETQYF. The chain has TRBV12-3 or TRBV12-4 and TRBJ2-5; D gene uncertain. Trimming removed 6 bases at V and 5 bases at J, with 7 bases between. The CDR3 is 11 residues long.

The chain combines TRBV4-2 with TRBJ1-2, with 9 bases matching TRBD1. The junction had 11 bases not matched to a gene; V was cut back by 1 base and J by 8 bases. The CDR3 runs to 16 residues. CDR1 and CDR2 from the germline V gene are LGHNA and YNFKEQ. CDR3 residues: CASSQVGTGGAGGYTF. The CDR3 region has the DNA TGTGCCAGCAGCCAAGTCGGAACAGGGGGCGCAGGGGGCTACACCTTC.

The chain joins TRBV21-1 to TRBJ1-5; no check of the table's D call, TRBD1, against the DNA was made. TRBV21-1 is classified as a pseudogene. The CDR3 extends over 17 amino acids. The CDR3 sequence is CASSKYPVNPESQPQHF. In DNA form, the CDR3 reads TGTGCCAGCAGCAAGTATCCCGTAAACCCCGAGAGTCAGCCCCAGCATTTT.

This rearrangement joins TRBV10-2 to TRBJ2-7, with 9 bases that match TRBD1. The V gene end was trimmed by 6 bases and the J gene end by 2 bases; junction bases not matched to a gene: 8. The germline gives CDR1 WSHSY, CDR2 SAAADI. There are 15 residues in the CDR3. The CDR3 DNA follows: TGCGCCAGCAGCGGCCCGGACAGGGGAACCTACGAGCAGTACTTC. Translated: CASSGPDRGTYEQYF.

In DNA form, the CDR3 reads TGTGCCAGCAGAACCGGGACACCGAACACCGGGGAGCTGTTTTTT. Amino acid sequence: CASRTGTPNTGELFF. The chain recombines TRBV6-1 with TRBJ2-2; weak D call: TRBD1 (6 bases). CDR1 is MNHNS and CDR2 is SASEGT in the germline V gene. The V end was cut by 6 bases, the J end by 0 bases, with 11 bases between. CDR3 length equals 15 residues.